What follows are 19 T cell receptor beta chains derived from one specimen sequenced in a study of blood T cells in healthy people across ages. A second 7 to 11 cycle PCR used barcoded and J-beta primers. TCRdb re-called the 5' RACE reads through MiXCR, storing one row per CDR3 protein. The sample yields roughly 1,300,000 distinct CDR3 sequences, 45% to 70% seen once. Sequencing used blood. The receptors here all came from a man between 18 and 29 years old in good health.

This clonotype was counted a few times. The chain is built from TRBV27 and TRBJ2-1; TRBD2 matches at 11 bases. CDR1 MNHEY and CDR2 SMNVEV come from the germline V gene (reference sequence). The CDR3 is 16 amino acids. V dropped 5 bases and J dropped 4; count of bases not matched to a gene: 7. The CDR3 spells CASSVTSGGGYNEQFF. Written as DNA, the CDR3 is TGTGCCAGCAGTGTAACTAGCGGGGGAGGGTACAATGAGCAGTTCTTC.

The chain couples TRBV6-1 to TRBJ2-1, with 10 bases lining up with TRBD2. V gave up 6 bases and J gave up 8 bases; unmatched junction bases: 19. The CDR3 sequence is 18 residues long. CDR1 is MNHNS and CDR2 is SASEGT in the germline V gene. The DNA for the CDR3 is TGTGCCAGCAGCCTCCTGGCAGCGGGGGGGCCTTCTGGCCATGAGCAGTTCTTC. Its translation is CASSLLAAGGPSGHEQFF.

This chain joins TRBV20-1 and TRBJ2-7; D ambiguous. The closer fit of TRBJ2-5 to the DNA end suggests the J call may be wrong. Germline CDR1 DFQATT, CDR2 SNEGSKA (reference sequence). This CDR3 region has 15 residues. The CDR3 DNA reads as TGCAGTGCTAGTAGTGTTGTGGGATCGAGCGAGACCCAGTACTTC. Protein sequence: CSASSVVGSSETQYF.

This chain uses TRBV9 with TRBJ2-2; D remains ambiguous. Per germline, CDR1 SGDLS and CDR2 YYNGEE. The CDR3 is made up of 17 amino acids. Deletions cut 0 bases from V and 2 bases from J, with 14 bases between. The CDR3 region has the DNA TGTGCCAGCAGCGTAGCTACCACCGGCAGAAACACCGGGGAGCTGTTTTTT. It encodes CASSVATTGRNTGELFF.

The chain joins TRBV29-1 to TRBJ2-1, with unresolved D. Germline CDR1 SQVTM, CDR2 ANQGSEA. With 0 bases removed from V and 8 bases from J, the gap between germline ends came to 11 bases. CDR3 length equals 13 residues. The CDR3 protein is CSVEDYYSDEQFF. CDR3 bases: TGCAGCGTTGAAGATTACTACAGCGATGAGCAGTTCTTC.

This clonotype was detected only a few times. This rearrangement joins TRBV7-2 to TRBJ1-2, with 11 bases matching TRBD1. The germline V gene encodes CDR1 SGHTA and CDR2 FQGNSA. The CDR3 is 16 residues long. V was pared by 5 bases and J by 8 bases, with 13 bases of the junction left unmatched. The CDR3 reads CASSVSAGQGVYGYTF. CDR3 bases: TGTGCCAGCAGCGTTTCTGCGGGACAGGGGGTTTACGGCTACACCTTC.

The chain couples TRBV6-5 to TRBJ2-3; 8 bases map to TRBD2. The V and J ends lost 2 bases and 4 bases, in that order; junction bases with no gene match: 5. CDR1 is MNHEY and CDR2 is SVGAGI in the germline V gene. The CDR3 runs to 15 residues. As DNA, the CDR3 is TGTGCCAGCAGTTACCTAAGCGGGAGTTCAGATACGCAGTATTTT. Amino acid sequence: CASSYLSGSSDTQYF.

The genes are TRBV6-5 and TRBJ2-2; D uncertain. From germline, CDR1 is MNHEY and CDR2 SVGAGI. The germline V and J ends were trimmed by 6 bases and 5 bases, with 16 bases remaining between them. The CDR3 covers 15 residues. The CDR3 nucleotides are TGTGCCAGCAGATCCCCGACACCTGGGACCGGGGAGCTGTTTTTT. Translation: CASRSPTPGTGELFF.

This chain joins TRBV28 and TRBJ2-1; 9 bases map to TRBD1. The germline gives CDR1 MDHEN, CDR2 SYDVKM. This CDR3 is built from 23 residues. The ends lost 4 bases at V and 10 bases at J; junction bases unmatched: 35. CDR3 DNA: TGTGCCAGCAGTTCAATTATACCCTACAGACCGGGACAGGGTATCCTACACGGTTGGGAGCAGTTCTTC. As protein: CASSSIIPYRPGQGILHGWEQFF.

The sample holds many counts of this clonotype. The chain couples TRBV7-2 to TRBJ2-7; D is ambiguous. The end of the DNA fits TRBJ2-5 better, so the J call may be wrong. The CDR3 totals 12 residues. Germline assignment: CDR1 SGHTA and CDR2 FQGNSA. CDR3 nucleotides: TGTGCCAGCAGCTTAGAGTACGGGACCCAGTACTTC. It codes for CASSLEYGTQYF.

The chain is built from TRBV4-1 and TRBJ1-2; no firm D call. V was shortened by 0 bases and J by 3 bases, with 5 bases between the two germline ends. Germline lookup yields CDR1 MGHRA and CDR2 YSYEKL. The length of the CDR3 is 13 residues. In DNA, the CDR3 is TGCGCCAGCAGCCAAGAAAAACACTATGGCTACACCTTC. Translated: CASSQEKHYGYTF.

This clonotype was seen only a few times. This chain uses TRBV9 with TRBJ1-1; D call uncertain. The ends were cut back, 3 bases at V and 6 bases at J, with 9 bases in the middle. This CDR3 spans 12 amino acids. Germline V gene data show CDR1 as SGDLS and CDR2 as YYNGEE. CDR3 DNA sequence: TGTGCCAGCAGCGGCCGACTTCCTGAAGCTTTCTTT. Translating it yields CASSGRLPEAFF.

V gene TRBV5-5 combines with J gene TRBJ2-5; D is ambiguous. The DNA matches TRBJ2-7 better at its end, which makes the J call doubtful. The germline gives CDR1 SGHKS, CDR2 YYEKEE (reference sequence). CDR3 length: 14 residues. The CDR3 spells CASSLAPENYEQYF. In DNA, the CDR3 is TGTGCCAGCAGCTTGGCTCCGGAAAACTACGAGCAGTACTTC.

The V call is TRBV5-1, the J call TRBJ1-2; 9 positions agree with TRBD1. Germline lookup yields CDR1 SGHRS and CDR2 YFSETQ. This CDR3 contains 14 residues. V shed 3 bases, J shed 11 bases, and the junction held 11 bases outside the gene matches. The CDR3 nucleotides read TGCGCCAGCAGCTCTCGGACAGGGGTTGTCACGTACACCTTC. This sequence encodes CASSSRTGVVTYTF. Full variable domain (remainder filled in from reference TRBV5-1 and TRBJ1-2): KAGVTQTPRYLIKTRGQQVTLSCSPISGHRSVSWYQQTPGQGLQFLFEYFSETQRNKGNFPGRFSGRQFSNSRSEMNVSTLELGDSALYLCASSSRTGVVTYTFGSGTRLTVV.

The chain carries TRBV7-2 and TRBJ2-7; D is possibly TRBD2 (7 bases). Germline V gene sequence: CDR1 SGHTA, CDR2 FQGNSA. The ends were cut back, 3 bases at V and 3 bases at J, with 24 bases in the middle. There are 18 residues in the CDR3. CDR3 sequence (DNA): TGTGCCAGCAGCTTTACCCCGAGCGGGTTGGGAGGGGGCTACGAGCAGTACTTC. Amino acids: CASSFTPSGLGGGYEQYF.

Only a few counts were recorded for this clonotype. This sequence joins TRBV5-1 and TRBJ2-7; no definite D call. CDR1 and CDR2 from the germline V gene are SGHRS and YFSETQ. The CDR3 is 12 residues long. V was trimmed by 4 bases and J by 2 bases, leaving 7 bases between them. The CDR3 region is CASSITPYEQYF. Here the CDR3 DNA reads TGCGCCAGCAGCATCACCCCCTACGAGCAGTACTTC. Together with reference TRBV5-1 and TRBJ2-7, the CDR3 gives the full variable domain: KAGVTQTPRYLIKTRGQQVTLSCSPISGHRSVSWYQQTPGQGLQFLFEYFSETQRNKGNFPGRFSGRQFSNSRSEMNVSTLELGDSALYLCASSITPYEQYFGPGTRLTVT.

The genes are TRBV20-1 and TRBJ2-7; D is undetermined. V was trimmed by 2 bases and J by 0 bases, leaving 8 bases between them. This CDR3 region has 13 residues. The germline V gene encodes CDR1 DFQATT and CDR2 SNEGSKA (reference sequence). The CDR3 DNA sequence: TGCAGTGCTAGAAAACGGAGCTCCTACGAGCAGTACTTC. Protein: CSARKRSSYEQYF.

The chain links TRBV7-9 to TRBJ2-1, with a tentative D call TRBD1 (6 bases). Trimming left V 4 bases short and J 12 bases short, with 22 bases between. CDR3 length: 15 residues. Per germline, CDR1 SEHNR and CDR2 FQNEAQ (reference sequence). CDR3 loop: CASSSLGTFQGGQFF. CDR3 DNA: TGTGCCAGCAGCTCTCTCGGGACATTTCAAGGAGGGCAGTTCTTC. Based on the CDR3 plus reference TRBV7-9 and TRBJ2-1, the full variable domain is DTGVSQNPRHKITKRGQNVTFRCDPISEHNRLYWYRQTLGQGPEFLTYFQNEAQLEKSRLLSDRFSAERPKGSFSTLEIQRTEQGDSAMYLCASSSLGTFQGGQFFGPGTRLTVL.

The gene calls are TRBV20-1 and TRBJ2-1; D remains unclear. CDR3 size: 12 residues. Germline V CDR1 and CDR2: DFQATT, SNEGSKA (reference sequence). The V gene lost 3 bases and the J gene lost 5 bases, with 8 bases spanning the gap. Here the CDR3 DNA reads TGCAGTGCTAGTAGAGCAAACAATGAGCAGTTCTTC. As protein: CSASRANNEQFF.